A selection of T cell receptor beta chains follows, all from one sample in a study of T cell responses to AZD1222 COVID-19 vaccine. TCRdb's table, derived via immunoSEQ multiplex PCR, lists solely in-frame clones and lacks some. The repertoire includes some 120,000 clones, around nine tenths of them detected once, and over 8.5% sits in the top ten. The starting material was peripheral blood, obtained on day 0 of MenACWY control vaccination. All receptors come from an adult in good health. Both conserved end residues are part of each CDR3. Fields, in order: J gene, D gene, clone size, V gene, CDR3 DNA, CDR3 protein. The D gene is left open where the match is weak. Clone size appears in some rows only: once, few, many, or a class for an expanded clone.

TRBJ1-2,TRBD1,.,TRBV27,TGTGCCAGCAGTCGGGACAGGGAAACTGGCTACACCTTC,CASSRDRETGYTF
TRBJ1-1,.,.,TRBV7-9,TGTGCCAGCGCCACGAACACTGAAGCTTTCTTT,CASATNTEAFF
TRBJ1-2,.,.,TRBV6-1,TGTGCCAGCAGTGCAACCGGGACCCCGGTAAACTATGGCTACACCTTC,CASSATGTPVNYGYTF
TRBJ1-6,TRBD1,.,TRBV6-5,TGTGCCAGCAGCCGGACAGGGGCACGTAATTCACCCCTCCACTTT,CASSRTGARNSPLHF
TRBJ2-7,TRBD2,once,TRBV5-1,TGCGCCAGCAGCTGGAGTGGCGGGAGTTCCGACGAGCAGTACTTC,CASSWSGGSSDEQYF
TRBJ2-7,.,.,TRBV6-2/TRBV6-3,TGTGCCAGCAGCCTGGGGGGCGAGCAGTACTTC,CASSLGGEQYF
TRBJ2-2,.,.,TRBV7-9,TGTGCCAGCAGCTATCTACAAAGGAACACCGGGGAGCTGTTTTTT,CASSYLQRNTGELFF
TRBJ2-3,TRBD1,.,TRBV6-5,TGTGCCAGCAGTAGACAGGGCAGCACAGATACGCAGTATTTT,CASSRQGSTDTQYF
TRBJ1-1,.,.,TRBV11-3,TGTGCCAGCAGCTTACGAGGGGCAGGACTCACTGAAGCTTTCTTT,CASSLRGAGLTEAFF
TRBJ2-7,.,.,TRBV13,TGTGCCAGCAGCACAGGCCGGGGGGCAGGGGGAGAGCAGTACTTC,CASSTGRGAGGEQYF
TRBJ2-5,.,.,TRBV10-3,TGTGCCACACAGCAACAGGGCCGCCGCGGGGAGACCCAGTACTTC,CATQQQGRRGETQYF
TRBJ2-7,TRBD1,.,TRBV19,TGTGCCAGTAGTACGAGACAGGGGGCGAGGGACGAGCAGTACTTC,CASSTRQGARDEQYF
TRBJ2-6,TRBD2,.,TRBV9,TGTGCCAGCAGCGTAGCGGGACTAGCGGGAGAGGCTGGGGCCAACGTCCTGACTTTC,CASSVAGLAGEAGANVLTF
TRBJ2-7,.,.,TRBV5-4,TGTGCCAGCAGCTTGGTTTCAGGTAACCTACGTGTGCAGTACTTC,CASSLVSGNLRVQYF
TRBJ2-1,.,.,TRBV5-1,TGCGCCAGCAGCTTGGCCCCTAGAACTTACAATGAGCAGTTCTTC,CASSLAPRTYNEQFF
TRBJ2-1,TRBD2,.,TRBV6-5,TGTGCCAGCAGTTACTCGATAGGACTAGCGGAATATGAGCAGTTCTTC,CASSYSIGLAEYEQFF
TRBJ1-4,TRBD1,.,TRBV24-1,TGTGCCACCAGTGATGGACAGGGAGATGAAAAACTGTTTTTT,CATSDGQGDEKLFF
TRBJ2-2,TRBD2,.,TRBV9,TGTGCCAGCAGCGCGGGTGGTCTAGCGGGAGGTATCGGGGAGCTGTTTTTT,CASSAGGLAGGIGELFF
TRBJ1-5,.,.,TRBV11-3,TGTGCCAGCAGCTGCTCCAGGGGTGGCAATCAGCCCCAGCATTTT,CASSCSRGGNQPQHF
TRBJ2-1,.,.,TRBV5-4,TGTGCCAGCACCAGGGGGGCTAGAGACCAAAGATACAATGAGCAGTTCTTC,CASTRGARDQRYNEQFF
TRBJ1-2,.,.,TRBV19,TGTGCCAGTAGCCGCCGGGGATACTATGGCTACACCTTC,CASSRRGYYGYTF
TRBJ2-3,.,.,TRBV7-8,TGTGCCAGCAGCTTAGGCCGACCCTTTTACTCCCCCGCAGATACGCAGTATTTT,CASSLGRPFYSPADTQYF
TRBJ2-2,.,.,TRBV11-2,TGTGCCAGCAGCCCGGGACACCTCAACTCGAACACCGGGGAGCTGTTTTTT,CASSPGHLNSNTGELFF
TRBJ1-5,.,.,TRBV6-2/TRBV6-3,TGTGCCAGCAGTTACTCGGTGGGTACGGGCAATCAGCCCCAGCATTTT,CASSYSVGTGNQPQHF
TRBJ2-7,.,once,TRBV29-1,TGCAGCGTTGAAGGTTGGGGGGTTTCTGGCGAGCAGTACTTC,CSVEGWGVSGEQYF
TRBJ1-1,TRBD1,.,TRBV5-6,TGTGCCAGCAGCGAGAATTTAGGGGGCGTGAACACTGAAGCTTTCTTT,CASSENLGGVNTEAFF
TRBJ1-5,TRBD1,few,TRBV6-5,TGTGCCAGCAGTTACGACAGGGCGCGTGGTCAGCCCCAGCATTTT,CASSYDRARGQPQHF
TRBJ1-3,TRBD1,.,TRBV14,TGTGCCAGCAGCCGAGGGACAGGGGCTAAGGAAACTGGAAACACCATATATTTT,CASSRGTGAKETGNTIYF
TRBJ2-7,.,.,TRBV28,TGTGCCAGCAGTTTATGGGGCAGCCGCTCCTACGAGCAGTACTTC,CASSLWGSRSYEQYF
TRBJ1-5,.,.,TRBV4-1,TGCGCCAGCAGCCAAGAGGCTCAGCCCCAGCATTTT,CASSQEAQPQHF
TRBJ1-2,.,.,TRBV6-5,TGTGCCAGCAGGCGCACAGAGAGCTATGGCTACACCTTC,CASRRTESYGYTF
TRBJ2-7,TRBD1,once,TRBV6-1,TGTGCCAGCAGTGATCGACAGGGGGCTTCCGAGCAGTACTTC,CASSDRQGASEQYF
TRBJ2-7,.,.,TRBV3-1/TRBV3-2,TGTGCCAGCAGCCAAGTTTCAGGGGCCGGGAGCAGGCAGTACTTC,CASSQVSGAGSRQYF
TRBJ2-7,TRBD2,few,TRBV2,TGTGCCAGCAAGAGAATGACTAGCGGGACCTACGAGCAGTACTTC,CASKRMTSGTYEQYF
TRBJ2-5,.,.,TRBV12-2,TGTGCAAGTCGCTCCACCCGCCACCGGGAACCCAATCCCCCCCAGTACTTC,CASRSTRHREPNPPQYF
TRBJ2-1,TRBD2,.,TRBV6-5,TGTGCCAGCAGCAGGACTAGCGGGGGCCAAAATGAGCAGTTCTTC,CASSRTSGGQNEQFF
TRBJ2-7,.,few,TRBV5-4,TGTGCCAGCAAACTGGGATCTACCTACGAGCAGTACTTC,CASKLGSTYEQYF
TRBJ1-2,.,.,TRBV6-2/TRBV6-3,TGTGCCAGCAGTTACGGCAGTGGGGGCAGAGTTAACTATGGCTACACCTTC,CASSYGSGGRVNYGYTF
TRBJ2-7,.,many,TRBV6-5,TGTGCCAGCAGTACTTGGGCCCCCTACGAGCAGTACTTC,CASSTWAPYEQYF
TRBJ2-1,TRBD2,.,TRBV10-2,TGCGCCAGTCCAGAGCGGGAACGTGAGCAGTTCTTC,CASPEREREQFF
TRBJ2-5,TRBD2,.,TRBV7-9,TGTGCCAGCAGCTTAGGGCTAGCGGGAGAGGTGCTTGAGACCCAGTACTTC,CASSLGLAGEVLETQYF
TRBJ2-7,.,.,TRBV9,TGTGCCAGCAGCGTAGGCACCACCACCTACGAGCAGTACTTC,CASSVGTTTYEQYF
TRBJ2-3,.,.,TRBV10-3,TGTGCCATCAGAGGGACCTCCGATGTTAGCACAGATACGCAGTATTTT,CAIRGTSDVSTDTQYF
TRBJ2-7,.,.,TRBV9,TGTGCCAGCAGCCGCCTCGGAGTTGGCTACGAGCAGTACTTC,CASSRLGVGYEQYF
TRBJ1-5,.,.,TRBV30,TGTGCCGGGCTCTGGGGCGCAGATCAGCCCCAGCATTTT,CAGLWGADQPQHF
TRBJ2-7,TRBD1,.,TRBV6-5,TGTGCCAGCGATCCAGGACAGGGGGCATACGAGCAGTACTTC,CASDPGQGAYEQYF
TRBJ2-3,.,.,TRBV5-1,TGCGCCAGCACAGCGGGCCAAACCCCGGATACGCAGTATTTT,CASTAGQTPDTQYF
TRBJ1-5,.,.,TRBV6-5,TGTGCCAGCCAAAAGGGGGGGTTGGATCAGCCCCAGCATTTT,CASQKGGLDQPQHF
TRBJ1-1,TRBD1,.,TRBV27,TGTGCCAGCAGGAGACAGGGGGGAACTGAAGCTTTCTTT,CASRRQGGTEAFF
TRBJ2-1,.,.,TRBV2,TGTGCCAGCCGCCCCCGGAGTTCCTACAATGAGCAGTTCTTC,CASRPRSSYNEQFF